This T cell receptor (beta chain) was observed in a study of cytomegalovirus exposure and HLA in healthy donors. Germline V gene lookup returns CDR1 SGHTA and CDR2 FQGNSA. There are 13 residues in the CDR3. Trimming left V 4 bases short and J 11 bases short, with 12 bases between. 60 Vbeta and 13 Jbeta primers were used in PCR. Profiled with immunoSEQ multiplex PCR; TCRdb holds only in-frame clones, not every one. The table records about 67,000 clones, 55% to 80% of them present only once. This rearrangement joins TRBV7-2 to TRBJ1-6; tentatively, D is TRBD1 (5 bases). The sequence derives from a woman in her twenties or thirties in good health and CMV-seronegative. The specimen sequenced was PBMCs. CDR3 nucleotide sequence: TGTGCCAGCAGCTCCATTAGGGGCCCACCCCTCCACTTT. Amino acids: CASSSIRGPPLHF.